These T cell receptor beta chains were read from a single sample in a study of regulatory T cells in long-lasting Graves disease. A single record per CDR3 protein comes from TCRdb applying MiXCR to the multiplex PCR reads. The sample holds over 200,000 distinct CDR3 sequences, about 17% seen once. These data also featured in a second study, about T cells in Graves' hyperthyroidism and ophthalmopathy.

The source was peripheral blood mononuclear cells (PBMCs), collected at new diagnosis, from a patient treated with antithyroid drugs. The origin of the receptors is a woman aged 30 to 39 with Graves disease. Each CDR3 is given with its conserved first and last residue. Each record gives: D gene, J gene, clone size, V gene, CDR3 DNA, CDR3 protein. D genes are given only for firm matches. The size field is filled for only some rows; it gives once, few, many or a size class.

D: TRBD1; J: TRBJ2-7; size: NA; V: TRBV4-2; DNA: TGTGCCAGCAGCCAGGGACAGGGGACCTACGAGCAGTACTTC; CDR3: CASSQGQGTYEQYF
D: NA; J: TRBJ1-6; size: many; V: TRBV7-6; DNA: TGTGCCAGCAGCCCCGTCGGTAAAGATTCACCCCTCCACTTT; CDR3: CASSPVGKDSPLHF
D: NA; J: TRBJ1-1; size: many; V: TRBV20-1; DNA: TGCAGTGCTAGACACACTGAAGCTTTCTTT; CDR3: CSARHTEAFF
D: NA; J: TRBJ2-7; size: NA; V: TRBV18; DNA: TGTGCCAGCAGCCAAGTATCTCACGAGCAGTACTTC; CDR3: CASSQVSHEQYF
D: TRBD1; J: TRBJ2-7; size: many; V: TRBV4-1; DNA: TGCGCCAGCAGCCAATCACAGGGGGTTCCCTACGAGCAGTACTTC; CDR3: CASSQSQGVPYEQYF
D: NA; J: TRBJ2-1; size: many; V: TRBV11-3; DNA: TGTGCCAGCAGCTTAGGTATTTCTGGCTCCTACAATGAGCAGTTCTTC; CDR3: CASSLGISGSYNEQFF
D: NA; J: TRBJ1-2; size: many; V: TRBV9; DNA: TGTGCCAGCAGCGTAGCTACGAGGGTCGGCTACACCTTC; CDR3: CASSVATRVGYTF
D: NA; J: TRBJ1-2; size: few; V: TRBV29-1; DNA: TGCAGCGTTAACTCGGAAGGGGACTATGGCTACACCTTC; CDR3: CSVNSEGDYGYTF
D: NA; J: TRBJ2-7; size: few; V: TRBV19; DNA: TGTGTCAGTAGTCGCCGGGACATCGGTGACGAGCAGTACTTC; CDR3: CVSSRRDIGDEQYF
D: NA; J: TRBJ2-2; size: few; V: TRBV19; DNA: TGTGCCTTACGGACAGAAACCGGGGAGCTGTTTTTT; CDR3: CALRTETGELFF
D: TRBD1; J: TRBJ1-2; size: many; V: TRBV6-1; DNA: TGTGCCAGCGAAGCAGGGGGCGCGGGCTACACCTTC; CDR3: CASEAGGAGYTF
D: NA; J: TRBJ1-1; size: NA; V: TRBV12-5; DNA: TGTACTAGTGGTGTCCAGACAGGGAACACTGAAGCTTTCTTT; CDR3: CTSGVQTGNTEAFF
D: NA; J: TRBJ1-2; size: many; V: TRBV7-9; DNA: TGTGCCAGCGACCCGGGAACTAACTATGGCTACACCTTC; CDR3: CASDPGTNYGYTF